This entry lists 4 T cell receptor beta chains sequenced from one sample in a study of shared T cell receptors in the human thymus (dated by TCRdb to the early 2020s). Library construction relied on the immunoSEQ multiplex PCR assay. TCRdb's version of the immuneACCESS table is confined to in-frame rearrangements and falls short of the full clone set. An unresolved V gene accounts for under half of the shortfall where checked; the remainder is of unknown origin. The sample table records some 760,000 clones; roughly 88% of these occur just once. The ten biggest clones cover over 0.008% of the sample. These same data were also listed under a study on human thymus T cells.

Sequencing input: thymocytes. These receptors all come from a girl younger than two with a congenital heart defect. Donor details come from another sample of the same person, matched by shared clones.

The CDR3 DNA reads TGTGCCAGCAGCCTAACCACAGGGGGGGCTAACACCGGGGAGCTGTTTTTT. It translates to CASSLTTGGANTGELFF. The genes are TRBV7-6 and TRBJ2-2; D perhaps matches TRBD1 (8 bases). There are 17 residues in the CDR3. CDR1 SGHVS and CDR2 FNYEAQ come from the germline V gene. V was cut by 5 bases and J by 2 bases, with 18 bases left in between.

The genes are TRBV4-1 and TRBJ1-4, with TRBD1 matching 10 bases. The CDR3 spans 18 residues. Trimming at V came to 0 bases and at J to 8 bases, leaving 12 bases not matched to a gene. The germline V gene encodes CDR1 MGHRA and CDR2 YSYEKL. Written as DNA, the CDR3 is TGCGCCAGCAGCCAAGAGAGCCAGACAGGGGGCGCGGGGGAAAAACTGTTTTTT. Its protein is CASSQESQTGGAGEKLFF.

The chain employs TRBV6-6 and TRBJ1-5, with 8 bases lining up with TRBD1. V lost 4 bases and J lost 6; bases outside the gene matches: 11. Germline V gene data show CDR1 as MNHNY and CDR2 as SVGAGI (reference sequence). The CDR3 extends over 16 amino acids. DNA for the CDR3: TGTGCCAGCAGTTCTTGGACAGGGAAGGATGGTCAGCCCCAGCATTTT. Protein product: CASSSWTGKDGQPQHF.

The chain carries TRBV6-5 and TRBJ2-7, with TRBD1 as a possible D gene (6 bases). Between the trimmed V and J ends, which lost 5 bases and 2 bases, there was a span of 16 bases. The CDR3 spans 15 residues. Germline-derived CDR1 and CDR2 are MNHEY and SVGAGI. Here the CDR3 DNA reads TGTGCCAGCAGTACTGACAGGTGTAATACCTACGAGCAGTACTTC. It translates to CASSTDRCNTYEQYF.